This T cell receptor beta chain is from a study of response to subunit inactivated influenza vaccine. From the RT-PCR reads, TCRdb called clonotypes with MiXCR, one entry per CDR3 protein. Of about 520,000 distinct CDR3 sequences listed, about 7.2% are singletons. The V and J ends lost 5 bases and 7 bases, in that order; junction bases with no gene match: 11. CDR1 and CDR2 (germline): SGHVS, FNYEAQ. The CDR3 consists of 15 residues. Study-wide results and caveats: Authors suggested few new T cells are recruited by each seasonal influenza vaccination.

This clonotype showed up just a few times. No antigen is known for it. This TCR derives from a man aged 50-75 years who received an inactivated influenza vaccine. This chain links TRBV7-6 with TRBJ2-1; TRBD2 matches 7 bases. This sample comprised PBMCs from blood, obtained roughly 24 months after vaccination. Here the CDR3 DNA reads TGTGCCAGCAGCCTTAGCGGGCCCCCAGGGAATGAGCAGTTCTTC. Protein sequence: CASSLSGPPGNEQFF.